This T cell receptor beta chain came from a study of cytomegalovirus exposure and HLA in healthy donors. This clone was seen more than once but under ten times. In the PCR, 60 Vbeta and 13 Jbeta primers were used. Here immunoSEQ multiplex PCR was the method, and the copy in TCRdb shows in-frame clones only, minus some. The sample has about 130,000 clones; 77% are singletons. Germline V gene data show CDR1 as SGHAT and CDR2 as FQNNGV. CDR3 size: 15 residues. Trimming removed 1 base from V and 3 bases from J; junction bases left unmatched: 4. The sequence derives from a woman aged 40 to 55 in good health and CMV-seropositive. The sequencing input was PBMCs. The V call is TRBV11-2, the J call TRBJ2-7, with 9 bases fitting TRBD2. CDR3: CASSLGPTSGYEQYF. CDR3 sequence (DNA): TGTGCCAGCAGCTTAGGCCCGACTAGCGGCTACGAGCAGTACTTC.